This TCR beta chain derives from a study of tumor-infiltrating lymphocytes in oesophageal squamous cell carcinoma. TCRdb analysed the PCR reads with MiXCR anew, one entry per CDR3 protein. Of over 10,000 distinct CDR3 sequences in the sample, approximately 49% were seen once. Points on this clonotype: Given a much more abundant clone one base away, this may be a read error.

This CDR3 is built from 16 residues. Germline V gene data show CDR1 as SEHNR and CDR2 as FQNEAQ (reference sequence). J was trimmed by 13 bases and V by 5 bases; bases with no gene match: 15. V and J are TRBV7-9 and TRBJ2-4; 12 positions match TRBD2. The sequence came from a male donor with esophageal squamous cell carcinoma. Sequenced material: esophageal tumor tissue. The CDR3 protein is CASSDRTSGTRNEQYF. The CDR3 DNA reads as TGTGCCAGCAGCGACCGGACTAGCGGGACAAGGAATGAGCAGTACTTC.